The 17 T cell receptor beta chains below all came from one sample that was sequenced in a study of cytotoxic CD8 clonotypes in ibrutinib-treated CLL. TCRdb keeps only in-frame clones here, not all; method: immunoSEQ multiplex PCR. Of hundreds of thousands of clones detected, 60% to 75% appear once; the ten largest clones hold 15%. The starting material was PBMCs, obtained after 24 months of ibrutinib treatment. All receptors come from a human donor with chronic lymphocytic leukemia.

The chain links TRBV5-4 to TRBJ2-2, with 7 nucleotides matching TRBD1. Trimming at V came to 1 base and at J to 1 base, leaving 10 bases not matched to a gene. This CDR3 has 18 residues. CDR1 is SGHNT and CDR2 is YYREEE in the germline V gene (reference sequence). CDR3 region: CASSLRPGAGGNTGELFF. As DNA, the CDR3 is TGTGCCAGCAGCTTGCGCCCCGGGGCAGGGGGGAACACCGGGGAGCTGTTTTTT.

The V gene is TRBV5-8, the J gene TRBJ2-2; 7 bases are a match to TRBD2. The CDR3 consists of 17 residues. Germline loops: CDR1 SGHTS, CDR2 YDEGEE. The V gene end was trimmed by 1 base and the J gene end by 1 base; junction bases not matched to a gene: 7. The CDR3 reads CASSLSLQRENTGELFF. DNA of the CDR3: TGTGCCAGCAGCTTGTCGCTCCAGCGGGAGAACACCGGGGAGCTGTTTTTT.

The V and J genes are TRBV7-6 and TRBJ1-1; TRBD1 matches at 9 bases. CDR3 length: 15 amino acids. Losses at the gene ends were 5 bases for V and 6 bases for J; bases not matched to a gene: 10. Per germline, CDR1 SGHVS and CDR2 FNYEAQ. This chain's CDR3 is CASSATGGAGSEAFF. The CDR3 DNA is TGTGCCAGCAGCGCTACAGGGGGCGCGGGATCTGAAGCTTTCTTT.

The chain employs TRBV7-9 and TRBJ2-7, with 10 bases matching TRBD1. Trimming removed 5 bases from V and 4 bases from J; junction bases left unmatched: 14. Germline values: CDR1 SEHNR, CDR2 FQNEAQ (reference sequence). The CDR3 is 17 residues long. CDR3 in DNA: TGTGCCAGCAGCCAACCTCGTGGACAGGGGGTGGGTTACGAGCAGTACTTC. The encoded protein is CASSQPRGQGVGYEQYF.

This clone was seen a handful of times. DNA of the CDR3: TGTGCCCGGGGACAGGGATATACTGGAAACACCATATATTTT. Protein sequence: CARGQGYTGNTIYF. This chain uses TRBV28 with TRBJ1-3; the match to TRBD1 covers 9 bases. Germline V lookup: CDR1 MDHEN, CDR2 SYDVKM. Germline trimming cut 11 bases from V and 2 bases from J; bases unmatched to any gene: 7. This CDR3 comprises 14 residues.

The rearrangement joins TRBV27 to TRBJ2-7, with TRBD2 matching 12 bases. The junction had 5 bases not matched to a gene; V was cut back by 4 bases and J by 4 bases. The CDR3 is 15 amino acids. Germline V gene lookup returns CDR1 MNHEY and CDR2 SMNVEV (reference sequence). The CDR3 coding sequence is TGTGCCAGCAGTTACCGACTAGCGGGAGAGTACGAGCAGTACTTC. This translates into CASSYRLAGEYEQYF.

The J gene is TRBJ1-1, the V gene TRBV19; D is undetermined. CDR3 length: 15 amino acids. The V gene's germline CDR1 is LNHDA and CDR2 SQIVND (reference sequence). Trimming shortened V by 3 bases and J by 2 bases, and 13 bases separated the two germline ends. Here the CDR3 reads CASSMGITANTEAFF. In DNA, the CDR3 is TGTGCCAGTAGTATGGGGATCACGGCAAACACTGAAGCTTTCTTT. Using reference TRBV19 and TRBJ1-1 for the parts outside the CDR3, the full variable domain is DGGITQSPKYLFRKEGQNVTLSCEQNLNHDAMYWYRQDPGQGLRLIYYSQIVNDFQKGDIAEGYSVSREKKESFPLTVTSAQKNPTAFYLCASSMGITANTEAFFGQGTRLTVV.

This sequence joins TRBV28 and TRBJ1-5; D unresolved. Germline V gene lookup returns CDR1 MDHEN and CDR2 SYDVKM. The CDR3 is 15 amino acids. The V end was cut by 5 bases, the J end by 2 bases, with 13 bases between. The CDR3 coding sequence is TGTGCCAGCAGTCCACATGCAGTAGGCAATCAGCCCCAGCATTTT. This codes for CASSPHAVGNQPQHF.

This clone was detected a few times. The rearrangement links TRBV2 to TRBJ1-5; 10 positions agree with TRBD1. The CDR3 covers 15 residues. Germline loops: CDR1 SNHLY, CDR2 FYNNEI. The V gene end was trimmed by 6 bases and the J gene end by 6 bases; junction bases not matched to a gene: 8. The CDR3 DNA sequence: TGTGCCAGCAGACTACCGGGACAGGGGAGTCAGCCCCAGCATTTT. Protein: CASRLPGQGSQPQHF.

This rearrangement joins TRBV11-3 to TRBJ2-1; 9 nucleotides align to TRBD1. Losses at the gene ends were 4 bases for V and 6 bases for J; bases not matched to a gene: 10. CDR1 and CDR2 from the germline V gene are SGHNT and YENEEA. CDR3 length equals 16 residues. CDR3 in amino acids: CASSSEQGARGNEQFF. CDR3 DNA: TGTGCCAGCAGCTCAGAACAGGGGGCGCGGGGCAATGAGCAGTTCTTC. Complete variable domain (other parts from reference TRBV11-3 and TRBJ2-1): EAGVVQSPRYKIIEKKQPVAFWCNPISGHNTLYWYLQNLGQGPELLIRYENEEAVDDSQLPKDRFSAERLKGVDSTLKIQPAELGDSAVYLCASSSEQGARGNEQFFGPGTRLTVL.

In this sample, this clone turned up a few times. This chain joins TRBV9 and TRBJ2-7; 8 nucleotides agree with TRBD2. V shed 0 bases and J 3 bases; nucleotides not matched to a gene: 14. The length of the CDR3 is 18 residues. Germline V gene data show CDR1 as SGDLS and CDR2 as YYNGEE. The CDR3 DNA reads TGTGCCAGCAGCGTAGGAGGTAGCGGGAACCTCGTTTACTACGAGCAGTACTTC. It yields the protein CASSVGGSGNLVYYEQYF. The full variable domain, in which reference TRBV9 and TRBJ2-7 provide the parts outside the CDR3, is DSGVTQTPKHLITATGQRVTLRCSPRSGDLSVYWYQQSLDQGLQFLIQYYNGEERAKGNILERFSAQQFPDLHSELNLSSLELGDSALYFCASSVGGSGNLVYYEQYFGPGTRLTVT.

The chain is built from TRBV6-6 and TRBJ2-7; TRBD2 is a possible D gene (6 bases). From germline, CDR1 is MNHNY and CDR2 SVGAGI (reference sequence). V was pared by 6 bases and J by 2 bases, with 17 bases between. The CDR3 consists of 15 residues. As DNA, the CDR3 is TGTGCCAGCAGCCCTCGTGGGGACTCGGCCTACGAGCAGTACTTC. Its translation is CASSPRGDSAYEQYF.

In the case of this clone: At one boundary the junction diverges from the germline segment, which might be a read error. The chain has TRBV7-7 and TRBJ2-2; 7 bases are a match to TRBD2. This CDR3 comprises 18 residues. Germline V gene lookup returns CDR1 SSHAT and CDR2 FNYEAQ (reference sequence). The CDR3 DNA sequence: TGTGCTAGCAGCCTCAGGGCCCTAGCGGATCAGGGCGCCGGGGAGCTGTTTTTT. Residues: CASSLRALADQGAGELFF.

Only a few counts were recorded for this clone. The chain employs TRBV28 and TRBJ2-3; the D gene could be TRBD1 or TRBD2 (5 bases each). Germline V gene data show CDR1 as MDHEN and CDR2 as SYDVKM. The CDR3 length is 13 residues. V gave up 8 bases and J gave up 3 bases, with 12 bases separating them. The CDR3 DNA is TGTGCCAGCTCCCAGGGCGGGACAGATACGCAGTATTTT. Amino acid sequence: CASSQGGTDTQYF.

This clone was seen more than once but under ten times. The chain is built from TRBV7-9 and TRBJ2-7; TRBD1 matches at 10 bases. The CDR3 covers 16 residues. The V gene's germline CDR1 is SEHNR and CDR2 FQNEAQ (reference sequence). Trimming removed 2 bases from V and 2 bases from J; junction bases left unmatched: 6. CDR3: CASSLLIGQGAYEQYF. The CDR3 DNA follows: TGTGCCAGCAGCTTATTAATTGGACAGGGGGCCTACGAGCAGTACTTC.

The chain is built from TRBV6-5 and TRBJ1-5; D gene uncertain. The CDR3 totals 12 residues. Germline CDR1 reads MNHEY; CDR2 reads SVGAGI. The V end lost 6 bases, the J end lost 4 bases, and 7 bases lay between the germline ends. The CDR3 DNA reads as TGTGCCAGCAGGACCCGAAATCAGCCCCAGCATTTT. Its translation: CASRTRNQPQHF.

The rearrangement uses TRBV29-1 and TRBJ2-5; TRBD2 agrees at 11 bases. J lost 5 bases, V lost 4 bases, and 12 bases had no gene match. CDR3 size: 16 residues. Germline lookup yields CDR1 SQVTM and CDR2 ANQGSEA. CDR3: CSVAGLAEGRGETQYF. The CDR3 nucleotides are TGCAGCGTTGCGGGACTAGCGGAAGGGCGGGGGGAGACCCAGTACTTC.